What follows is one T cell receptor (beta chain) and its context. What it binds is not known. The entry originates in a study of early T cells in non-severe SARS-CoV-2 infection. On the study more broadly: From unsorted whole blood, bulk RNA was sequenced, and the chains remained unpaired. Notes on the study in general: Database matching using VDJdb favored anti-spike CD8 responses, with private and CD4 specificities left missing.

The CDR3 consists of 12 residues. Germline values: CDR1 LGHDT, CDR2 YNNKEL (reference sequence). V lost 3 bases and J 6 bases, leaving 9 bases between the germline ends. Individual cDNA molecules were tagged with unique molecular identifiers. TCRdb processed the 5' RACE reads anew with MiXCR; each CDR3 protein has one entry. This sample has roughly 99,000 distinct CDR3 sequences; about 12% occur once, and the top ten carry 4.4%. The sample in question was whole blood, obtained at baseline. This receptor was taken from an adult who was a healthcare worker with PCR-confirmed SARS-CoV-2 infection or an uninfected control (not recorded which). The rearrangement links TRBV3-1 to TRBJ2-7; D is unresolved. CDR3 bases: TGTGCCAGCAGCCAGTCAGTGCGCGAGCAGTACTTC. Translating gives CASSQSVREQYF.